These 26 T cell receptor beta chains share one sample of origin, sequenced in a study of OX40 agonist ivuxolimab in advanced cancers. The method was immunoSEQ multiplex PCR; TCRdb's version includes in-frame clones alone and lacks a portion of them. The repertoire holds fewer than 120,000 clones, with over 85% as singletons. Here the sequenced sample was CD4+ or CD8+ T cells sorted from blood, taken in a trial of the OX40 agonist ivuxolimab. Receptors were obtained from an adult with an advanced solid tumor such as melanoma, head and neck, liver or kidney cancer.

The chain has TRBV11-1 and TRBJ1-1; D gene uncertain. V lost 5 bases and J lost 11, with 12 bases in between. Germline V gives CDR1 SGHAT, CDR2 FQDESV (reference sequence). This CDR3 contains 11 residues. In DNA, the CDR3 is TGTGCCAGCAGCAAGACCAGAGCGGCTTTCTTT. This codes for CASSKTRAAFF.

The gene calls are TRBV6-6 and TRBJ1-5; TRBD1 is a possible D gene (6 bases). The CDR3 runs 15 residues. Germline CDR1 and CDR2: MNHNY and SVGAGI (reference sequence). V gave up 6 bases and J gave up 1 base, with 13 bases separating them. Here the CDR3 DNA reads TGTGCCAGCAGAGACCGGGACAACAGCAATCAGCCCCAGCATTTT. Protein sequence: CASRDRDNSNQPQHF.

V and J are TRBV27 and TRBJ1-6, with TRBD1 as a possible D gene (6 bases). V was clipped by 3 bases and J by 8 bases, with 11 bases between them. Germline CDR1 reads MNHEY; CDR2 reads SMNVEV (reference sequence). The CDR3 runs to 14 residues. Written as DNA, the CDR3 is TGTGCCAGCAGTTTGTACAGGGACTATTCACCCCTCCACTTT. This codes for CASSLYRDYSPLHF.

The rearrangement joins TRBV7-3 to TRBJ2-7; 16 bases map to TRBD2. The CDR3 is made up of 19 amino acids. The germline CDR1 and CDR2 sequences are SGHTA and FQGTGA. V gave up 2 bases and J gave up 2 bases; unmatched junction bases: 9. CDR3 in amino acids: CASSLYGTSGRAETYEQYF. The CDR3 DNA follows: TGTGCCAGCAGCTTATATGGGACTAGCGGGAGGGCGGAGACCTACGAGCAGTACTTC.

The rearrangement uses TRBV27 and TRBJ2-3; a weak D match, TRBD2 (6 bases). This CDR3 is built from 15 residues. Germline CDR1 MNHEY, CDR2 SMNVEV (reference sequence). Trimming cost V 6 bases and J 0 bases, with 13 bases left between them. CDR3 in DNA: TGTGCCAGCAGCCGGGACTTCTCTAGCACAGATACGCAGTATTTT. As protein: CASSRDFSSTDTQYF.

The chain is built from TRBV4-1 and TRBJ1-5; D not certain. The CDR3 covers 16 residues. Germline V gives CDR1 MGHRA, CDR2 YSYEKL. Trimming shortened V by 2 bases and J by 1 base, and 12 bases separated the two germline ends. CDR3 nucleotides: TGCGCCAGCAGCCAAACTACGGCCAGGAGCAATCAGCCCCAGCATTTT. This translates into CASSQTTARSNQPQHF.

This chain joins TRBV7-2 and TRBJ1-5; TRBD1 agrees at 8 bases. The CDR3 is 16 residues long. Germline assignment: CDR1 SGHTA and CDR2 FQGNSA. V trimming: 4 bases; J trimming: 4 bases; junction bases outside the gene matches: 9. CDR3 protein: CASSSFGQGWNQPQHF. In DNA, the CDR3 is TGTGCCAGCAGCTCATTCGGACAGGGATGGAATCAGCCCCAGCATTTT.

The rearrangement links TRBV9 to TRBJ1-1; 7 bases agree with TRBD1. CDR1 is SGDLS, CDR2 YYNGEE, per germline. This CDR3 comprises 14 residues. V lost 0 bases and J lost 1; bases outside the gene matches: 0. The CDR3 DNA is TGTGCCAGCAGCGTAGGACAGGGGAACACTGAAGCTTTCTTT. As protein: CASSVGQGNTEAFF.

This rearrangement joins TRBV18 to TRBJ1-1; D gene ambiguous. This CDR3 has 15 amino acids. Trimming removed 0 bases at V and 1 base at J, with 9 bases between. Germline-derived CDR1 and CDR2 are KGHSH and LQKENI. CDR3 protein: CASSPPEGRNTEAFF. The CDR3, as DNA: TGTGCCAGCTCACCACCGGAGGGCAGGAACACTGAAGCTTTCTTT.

This rearrangement joins TRBV12-5 to TRBJ2-3, with 8 bases aligning to TRBD1. J was trimmed by 3 bases and V by 6 bases; bases with no gene match: 5. The CDR3 has 14 residues. Germline CDR1 is LGHNT and CDR2 is FRNRAP. The CDR3 loop reads CASGLDRVTDTQYF. CDR3 nucleotide sequence: TGTGCTAGTGGCCTGGACAGGGTAACAGATACGCAGTATTTT.

This sequence joins TRBV9 and TRBJ2-5, with a tentative D call TRBD1 (6 bases). CDR3 length: 14 residues. Trimming cost V 0 bases and J 5 bases, with 11 bases left between them. CDR1 and CDR2 (germline): SGDLS, YYNGEE. This CDR3 is CASSVGTERETQYF. The CDR3 DNA is TGTGCCAGCAGCGTAGGGACAGAACGGGAGACCCAGTACTTC.

This chain links TRBV10-3 with TRBJ1-4; no clear D gene. The CDR3 runs to 14 residues. The V gene's germline CDR1 is ENHRY and CDR2 SYGVKD. The V gene lost 6 bases and the J gene lost 6 bases, with 14 bases spanning the gap. This chain's CDR3 is CAIRVNPRDEKLFF. The CDR3 nucleotides read TGTGCCATCAGAGTAAACCCGAGGGATGAAAAACTGTTTTTT.

This clone occurred a few times. The CDR3 sequence is CASSMGSETYEQYF. Here the CDR3 DNA reads TGTGCCAGCAGCATGGGGAGTGAGACCTACGAGCAGTACTTC. The rearrangement uses TRBV7-2 and TRBJ2-7; D is possibly TRBD2 (5 bases). Trimming stripped 5 bases from V and 2 bases from J, with 13 bases between. Looked up from germline, CDR1 is SGHTA and CDR2 is FQGNSA. CDR3 length: 14 amino acids.

This chain joins TRBV6-6 and TRBJ2-7; TRBD2 matches 14 bases. The CDR3 is 15 residues long. Germline assignment: CDR1 MNHNY and CDR2 SVGAGI (reference sequence). V lost 7 bases to trimming and J lost 3 bases; unmatched junction nucleotides: 5. This CDR3 is CASNTGTSGSYEQYF. The CDR3 DNA sequence: TGTGCCAGCAACACCGGGACTAGCGGGAGCTACGAGCAGTACTTC.

Turning to this clone: This same CDR3 is encoded by further DNA sequences in the sample. J is TRBJ1-2 and V is TRBV7-9, with a tentative D call TRBD1 (6 bases). Trimming removed 1 base at V and 8 bases at J, with 8 bases between. The CDR3 sequence is 12 residues long. Germline V gene sequence: CDR1 SEHNR, CDR2 FQNEAQ (reference sequence). This CDR3 is CASSLEGGGYTF. The CDR3 DNA is TGTGCCAGCAGCTTAGAGGGGGGAGGCTACACCTTC.

This clone was detected once. This chain connects TRBV5-4 to TRBJ1-2, with 9 bases lining up with TRBD1. CDR1 SGHNT and CDR2 YYREEE come from the germline V gene (reference sequence). V shed 4 bases and J 7 bases; nucleotides not matched to a gene: 2. CDR3 length: 12 amino acids. The CDR3 DNA sequence: TGTGCCAGCAGCCGGACAGGGGCTGGCTACACCTTC. It translates to CASSRTGAGYTF.

The chain recombines TRBV7-2 with TRBJ1-1; no clear D gene. This CDR3 has 14 residues. CDR1 is SGHTA, CDR2 FQGNSA, per germline. V was clipped by 1 base and J by 6 bases, with 12 bases between them. The CDR3 nucleotides are TGTGCCAGCAGCTTAGTTTTTGTATCTTCTGAAGCTTTCTTT. It translates to CASSLVFVSSEAFF.

The V gene is TRBV18, the J gene TRBJ2-1, with TRBD1 matching 8 bases. The CDR3 covers 20 residues. Germline values: CDR1 KGHSH, CDR2 LQKENI. The trim removed 2 bases at V and 4 bases at J, leaving 19 bases unmatched. The CDR3 DNA sequence: TGTGCCAGCTCACCAATCCCAGGGATTAGGGACAGGCGACTGTACAATGAGCAGTTCTTC. Residues: CASSPIPGIRDRRLYNEQFF.

V usage is TRBV5-6 and J usage is TRBJ1-4, with 12 positions matching TRBD1. The CDR3 loop spans 16 amino acids. The junction had 6 bases not matched to a gene; V was cut back by 4 bases and J by 5 bases. Germline-derived CDR1 and CDR2 are SGHDT and YYEEEE. The CDR3 spells CASSAGQGARNEKLFF. The DNA for the CDR3 is TGTGCCAGCAGCGCGGGACAGGGGGCGCGGAATGAAAAACTGTTTTTT.

V and J are TRBV14 and TRBJ1-4; tentative D call: TRBD1 (5 bases). Trimming left V 0 bases short and J 3 bases short, with 11 bases between. CDR3 length: 16 residues. CDR1 SGHDN and CDR2 FVKESK come from the germline V gene. The CDR3 is CASSQDLSRANEKLFF. The DNA of the CDR3 is TGTGCCAGCAGCCAAGACCTCAGCAGGGCTAATGAAAAACTGTTTTTT.

The table lists this clone with a few counts. The V and J genes are TRBV30 and TRBJ1-1; D is uncertain. The germline V and J ends were trimmed by 8 bases and 1 base, with 5 bases remaining between them. Germline V gene lookup returns CDR1 GTSNPN and CDR2 SVGIG (reference sequence). The CDR3 is 10 amino acids. The DNA of the CDR3 is TGTGCCCACCAGAACACTGAAGCTTTCTTT. The encoded protein is CAHQNTEAFF.

This chain joins TRBV7-2 and TRBJ2-5; 11 positions match TRBD1. With 4 bases clipped from V and 5 bases from J, the junction kept 6 bases outside the gene matches. CDR3 length: 15 amino acids. Germline CDR1 reads SGHTA; CDR2 reads FQGNSA. The chain's CDR3 is CASSSGQGAGETQYF. The CDR3 DNA is TGTGCCAGCAGCTCCGGACAGGGGGCGGGTGAGACCCAGTACTTC.

The V and J genes are TRBV5-1 and TRBJ2-5; D is possibly TRBD1 (6 bases). From germline, CDR1 is SGHRS and CDR2 YFSETQ. With 8 bases removed from V and 2 bases from J, the gap between germline ends came to 16 bases. This CDR3 comprises 14 residues. The CDR3 sequence: CARTWTAGQETQYF. The DNA for the CDR3 is TGCGCCAGGACTTGGACAGCCGGACAAGAGACCCAGTACTTC.

The V and J genes are TRBV27 and TRBJ2-5, with D unresolved. CDR1 MNHEY and CDR2 SMNVEV come from the germline V gene (reference sequence). V shed 6 bases and J shed 3 bases, with 17 bases lying between them. The CDR3 is 15 residues long. The CDR3 here is CASRAFSLGKETQYF. CDR3 sequence (DNA): TGTGCCAGCAGGGCGTTTTCTTTAGGGAAAGAGACCCAGTACTTC.

CDR3 in amino acids: CASSRGDIGGEKLFF. In nucleotides, the CDR3 is TGCGCCAGCAGCCGAGGGGACATAGGTGGAGAAAAACTGTTTTTT. This chain connects TRBV4-3 to TRBJ1-4; D is possibly TRBD1 (6 bases). This CDR3 contains 15 residues. Germline-derived CDR1 and CDR2 are LGHNA and YSLEER. Trimming stripped 4 bases from V and 8 bases from J, with 17 bases between.

Worth noting for this clone: Germline and junction disagree at one end, which may indicate a read error. The CDR3 bases are TGTGCTAGTGGTTTGGAAATCGGACAGTCCCGCTTC. The encoded protein is CASGLEIGQSRF. This sequence joins TRBV12-5 and TRBJ1-2; perhaps TRBD1 as D (6 bases). The germline gives CDR1 LGHNT, CDR2 FRNRAP. The CDR3 consists of 12 residues. Complete variable domain (other parts from reference TRBV12-5 and TRBJ1-2): DARVTQTPRHKVTEMGQEVTMRCQPILGHNTVFWYRQTMMQGLELLAYFRNRAPLDDSGMPKDRFSAEMPDATLATLKIQPSEPRDSAVYFCASGLEIGQSRFGSGTRLTVV.